This record looks at one T cell receptor (beta chain) sequence and its context. The antigen is unknown. Template-switching 5'RACE yielded the TCR cDNA; a universal primer site and UMIs were added in the process. TCRdb re-analysed the 5' RACE reads in MiXCR, keeping a single row per CDR3 protein. The sample contains tens of thousands of distinct CDR3 sequences, under 9.5% of which appear only once. The sample belongs to a study of T cells after yellow fever vaccination. In the study overall: SMART-Seq v4 Ultra Low Input prepared the low-cell-number fractions.

Findings and caveats of the study: Clones that expanded after primary vaccination mostly reappeared after the booster (roughly 97% CD4, 88% CD8). Abundant clonotypes from the bulk population could have been carried over as contaminants into FACS-sorted repertoires.

The CDR3 is made up of 13 amino acids. CDR1 is LGHDT and CDR2 is YNNKEL in the germline V gene (reference sequence). Trimming shortened V by 4 bases and J by 6 bases, and 12 bases separated the two germline ends. This clonotype was obtained from a young man who received the YFV17D yellow fever vaccine. The genes are TRBV3-1 and TRBJ2-5, with D perhaps TRBD1 (5 bases). Sequencing used CD8+ T cells sorted from PBMCs, obtained 10 days after the first yellow fever vaccination. DNA for the CDR3: TGTGCCAGCAGCCCTATGGGGCGGAAGACCCAGTACTTC. Translation: CASSPMGRKTQYF.